The 4 T cell receptor beta chains presented below share a single source sample, sequenced in a study of PD-1 blockade in classical Hodgkin lymphoma. Time point noted: cycle 4 day 1 (C4D1), after less than seven weeks of nivolumab. Every patient was affected by relapse after autologous stem cell transplantation, while exposure to brentuximab vedotin was not uniform. CD8+ T cells were isolated from thawed PBMCs by magnetic negative selection. Clones were read by immunoSEQ multiplex PCR, and TCRdb kept only the in-frame ones, dropping some. The data show thousands of clones, roughly 68% seen once. The sample consisted of CD8+ T cells from blood, taken before the fourth cycle of nivolumab. The source is a human donor with classical Hodgkin lymphoma.

The rearrangement joins TRBV9 to TRBJ2-1; 8 positions agree with TRBD1. Trimming took 3 bases from V and 1 from J; bases not matched to a gene: 6. The germline V gene encodes CDR1 SGDLS and CDR2 YYNGEE. CDR3 length: 16 residues. The CDR3: CASSGQTGASYNEQFF. The CDR3 DNA is TGTGCCAGCAGCGGACAGACAGGGGCGTCCTACAATGAGCAGTTCTTC.

This clone was seen only a few times. The V gene is TRBV27, the J gene TRBJ1-5; D uncertain. CDR1 MNHEY and CDR2 SMNVEV come from the germline V gene (reference sequence). The germline V and J ends were trimmed by 5 bases and 3 bases, with 11 bases remaining between them. There are 14 residues in the CDR3. This chain's CDR3 is CASSIGRNNQPQHF. The DNA for the CDR3 is TGTGCCAGCAGTATTGGACGGAACAATCAGCCCCAGCATTTT.

The gene calls are TRBV9 and TRBJ1-5; no clear D. The CDR3 covers 15 residues. Per the germline V gene, CDR1 is SGDLS and CDR2 is YYNGEE. V dropped 0 bases and J dropped 0 bases, with 7 bases sitting between them. DNA for the CDR3: TGTGCCAGCAGCGTAGGGTCAGCTAGCAATCAGCCCCAGCATTTT. Translated: CASSVGSASNQPQHF.

This clone came up once. CDR3 nucleotides: TGTGCTAGTGGTTTGGGTTACACTGAAGCTTTCTTT. This sequence encodes CASGLGYTEAFF. The V gene is TRBV12-5, the J gene TRBJ1-1; D uncertain. Germline values: CDR1 LGHNT, CDR2 FRNRAP. Trimming cost V 1 base and J 3 bases, with 3 bases left between them. The CDR3 is 12 amino acids.